This is a list of T cell receptor beta chains from one sample in a study of response to subunit inactivated influenza vaccine. Via MiXCR, TCRdb re-called the RT-PCR reads, giving one row per CDR3 protein. The sample contains about 500,000 distinct CDR3 sequences, 13% of which appear only once. Sequenced material: PBMCs from blood, taken more than 35 days after vaccination. The source is a man aged 45-65 years who received an inactivated influenza vaccine. Both conserved end residues are part of each CDR3. D genes are given only for firm matches. Size is stated for part of the rows, as once, few or many counts, or as a class when the clone is expanded.

v_call	clone_size	d_call	j_call	cdr3_aa	cdr3_nt
TRBV12-3/TRBV12-4	many	TRBD1	TRBJ2-5	CASSFSGTDLKETQYF	TGTGCCAGCAGTTTCTCCGGGACAGACTTAAAAGAGACCCAGTACTTC
TRBV11-2	-	-	TRBJ2-1	CASSALWGRSYNEQFF	TGTGCCAGCAGCGCCCTTTGGGGTCGCTCCTACAATGAGCAGTTCTTC
TRBV7-2	-	-	TRBJ2-7	CASSLGGRFYEQYF	TGTGCCAGCAGCTTAGGTGGGAGGTTCTACGAGCAGTACTTC
TRBV2	-	-	TRBJ2-2	CATLSGRDTGELFF	TGTGCCACCCTCTCCGGGAGAGACACCGGGGAGCTGTTTTTT
TRBV3-1	-	-	TRBJ1-2	CDSSPNDGGYTF	TGTGACAGCAGCCCAAACGACGGTGGCTACACCTTC
TRBV12-3/TRBV12-4	-	TRBD2	TRBJ2-1	CASSLWRGGAREQFF	TGTGCCAGCAGTTTATGGCGGGGGGGTGCTAGAGAGCAGTTCTTC
TRBV15	few	TRBD2	TRBJ2-7	CATSGSGLAGDEQYF	TGTGCCACCAGCGGGAGCGGGCTAGCGGGAGACGAGCAGTACTTC
TRBV12-3/TRBV12-4	-	TRBD2	TRBJ2-5	CASSRGTSPGTQYF	TGTGCCAGCAGTCGAGGGACTAGCCCTGGGACCCAGTACTTC
TRBV6-5	-	TRBD2	TRBJ2-1	CASSYDAGGPGYNEQFF	TGTGCCAGCAGTTACGACGCGGGAGGGCCGGGTTACAATGAGCAGTTCTTC
TRBV4-3	few	-	TRBJ1-5	CASSQDSMGDQPQHF	TGCGCCAGCAGCCAAGATAGTATGGGCGATCAGCCCCAGCATTTT
TRBV29-1	few	-	TRBJ2-2	CSVRRQTNTGELFF	TGCAGCGTCCGCCGACAGACCAACACCGGGGAGCTGTTTTTT
TRBV5-1	many	TRBD1	TRBJ1-1	CASSFTGANTEAFF	TGCGCCAGCAGCTTCACAGGGGCGAACACTGAAGCTTTCTTT
TRBV12-3/TRBV12-4	few	-	TRBJ2-3	CASGHLADTQYF	TGTGCCAGCGGACATTTGGCAGATACGCAGTATTTT
TRBV7-2	few	-	TRBJ2-7	CASSLSGLSYEQYF	TGTGCCAGCAGTTTATCGGGGCTCAGCTACGAGCAGTACTTC
TRBV5-1	-	-	TRBJ1-1	CASSLYGNREGTEAFF	TGCGCCAGCAGCTTGTATGGGAACAGGGAGGGCACTGAAGCTTTCTTT
TRBV30	few	-	TRBJ1-1	CAWRGGPSSMNTEAFF	TGTGCCTGGAGGGGGGGACCGTCCTCGATGAACACTGAAGCTTTCTTT
TRBV7-9	few	-	TRBJ2-1	CASSLVIGGNEQFF	TGTGCCAGCAGCTTAGTAATCGGTGGCAATGAGCAGTTCTTC
TRBV7-9	few	-	TRBJ2-3	CASSPPGLSTDTQYF	TGTGCCAGCAGCCCTCCGGGACTGAGCACAGATACGCAGTATTTT
TRBV20-1	few	-	TRBJ1-1	CSATAHPMDTEAFF	TGCAGTGCTACTGCACACCCCATGGACACTGAAGCTTTCTTT
TRBV7-9	-	-	TRBJ2-5	CASSLSVGQFQETQYF	TGTGCCAGCAGCTTATCAGTGGGTCAGTTTCAAGAGACCCAGTACTTC
TRBV10-3	few	TRBD1	TRBJ2-2	CAISEKQGAAGELFF	TGTGCCATCAGTGAAAAACAGGGGGCGGCCGGGGAGCTGTTTTTT
TRBV29-1	-	-	TRBJ2-5	CSVSTGREGETQYF	TGCAGCGTGTCGACGGGCCGAGAGGGGGAGACCCAGTACTTC
TRBV5-1	-	TRBD2	TRBJ2-1	CASSSPLADEQFF	TGCGCCAGCAGTTCACCCCTAGCGGATGAGCAGTTCTTC
TRBV29-1	-	-	TRBJ2-3	CSVEPPFHTDTQYF	TGCAGCGTTGAACCGCCCTTTCACACAGATACGCAGTATTTT
TRBV6-1	-	-	TRBJ1-5	CASSKGINQPQHF	TGTGCCAGCAGCAAGGGTATCAATCAGCCCCAGCATTTT
TRBV7-6	-	-	TRBJ2-5	CASSPGGGGIETQYF	TGTGCCAGCAGCCCAGGGGGCGGGGGGATTGAGACCCAGTACTTC
TRBV12-3/TRBV12-4	few	TRBD2	TRBJ2-2	CASSPRLADTGELFF	TGTGCCAGCAGTCCGAGACTAGCGGACACCGGGGAGCTGTTTTTT
TRBV5-5	-	-	TRBJ1-5	CASSLGGGVGGSNQPQHF	TGTGCCAGCAGCTTGGGAGGCGGTGTGGGGGGCTCTAATCAGCCCCAGCATTTT
TRBV6-2/TRBV6-3	-	TRBD2	TRBJ2-3	CASPLAELTDTQYF	TGTGCCAGCCCTCTAGCGGAGCTCACAGATACGCAGTATTTT
TRBV29-1	-	TRBD1	TRBJ2-5	CSVEGDRKETQYF	TGCAGCGTTGAAGGGGACAGGAAAGAGACCCAGTACTTC
TRBV20-1	-	-	TRBJ1-6	CSAKRTVRGNSPLHF	TGCAGTGCTAAGAGGACAGTACGGGGGAATTCACCCCTCCACTTT
TRBV12-3/TRBV12-4	once	TRBD2	TRBJ2-3	CASSTRTSGGIGVPQYF	TGTGCCAGCAGTACCCGGACTAGCGGGGGAATCGGGGTGCCGCAGTATTTT
TRBV5-1	few	-	TRBJ2-1	CASSGNGGDEQFF	TGCGCCAGCAGCGGAAATGGGGGAGATGAGCAGTTCTTC
TRBV20-1	many	-	TRBJ2-7	CSAESPGLPYEQYF	TGCAGTGCTGAATCTCCGGGACTTCCTTACGAGCAGTACTTC
TRBV20-1	few	TRBD1	TRBJ2-7	CSAGGNRDRVMIEQYF	TGCAGTGCGGGAGGGAACCGGGACAGGGTTATGATCGAGCAGTACTTC
TRBV5-1	-	TRBD2	TRBJ2-1	CASSVWTSGYNEQFF	TGCGCCAGCAGCGTCTGGACTAGCGGATACAATGAGCAGTTCTTC
TRBV20-1	-	-	TRBJ2-7	CSASDDSPYEQYF	TGCAGTGCTAGCGACGACAGCCCTTACGAGCAGTACTTC
TRBV7-8	-	-	TRBJ2-3	CASSRWGDEADTQYF	TGTGCCAGCAGCCGCTGGGGGGACGAGGCAGATACGCAGTATTTT
TRBV7-3	-	TRBD2	TRBJ2-1	CASSYLSGIGGLNEQFF	TGTGCCAGCAGCTACCTTAGCGGGATTGGGGGGTTGAATGAGCAGTTCTTC
TRBV11-2	-	TRBD1	TRBJ1-2	CASSLDRTGLDGYTF	TGTGCCAGCAGCTTAGATAGGACAGGGCTAGATGGCTACACCTTC